The 8 T cell receptor beta chains given below trace back to one sample, sequenced in a study of blood T cell repertoires in COVID-19. The table came from immunoSEQ multiplex PCR; TCRdb's copy has only in-frame clones and leaves some out. Among approximately 250,000 clones listed, 70% to 90% were seen once. Sequenced: PBMCs or T cells enriched from blood (not recorded which). These receptors were taken from a woman aged 40 to 55 with acute COVID-19.

The gene calls are TRBV7-2 and TRBJ2-7, with D possibly being TRBD2 (5 bases). The CDR3 loop spans 15 amino acids. Trimming took off 1 base at V and 3 bases at J, with 13 bases between the two ends. The V gene's germline CDR1 is SGHTA and CDR2 FQGNSA. The CDR3 protein is CASSLVARSGYEQYF. CDR3 coding DNA: TGTGCCAGCAGCTTAGTAGCGAGGTCTGGCTACGAGCAGTACTTC.

J is TRBJ2-7 and V is TRBV6-5; possible D gene TRBD2, 6 bases. This CDR3 spans 13 amino acids. Germline CDR1 reads MNHEY; CDR2 reads SVGAGI. The V gene lost 7 bases and the J gene lost 6 bases, with 16 bases spanning the gap. The CDR3 protein is CASTWGDGVEQYF. In nucleotides, the CDR3 is TGTGCCAGCACGTGGGGGGATGGAGTCGAGCAGTACTTC.

The rearrangement links TRBV20-1 to TRBJ2-1; no clear D gene. The CDR3 is 10 amino acids. CDR1 is DFQATT, CDR2 SNEGSKA, per germline (reference sequence). V was shortened by 6 bases and J by 9 bases, with 9 bases between the two germline ends. CDR3 sequence reads: CSAGESEQFF. Here the CDR3 DNA reads TGCAGTGCAGGAGAGAGTGAGCAGTTCTTC.

The chain employs TRBV5-1 and TRBJ2-3, with D perhaps matching TRBD1 (5 bases). V was shortened by 3 bases and J by 2 bases, with 7 bases between the two germline ends. The CDR3 has 13 amino acids. CDR1 and CDR2 from the germline V gene are SGHRS and YFSETQ. The CDR3 reads CASSSTVTDTQYF. DNA of the CDR3: TGCGCCAGCAGCTCGACAGTCACAGATACGCAGTATTTT.

The chain carries TRBV10-1 and TRBJ2-2; the match to TRBD2 covers 7 bases. The V segment lost 7 bases and the J segment 4 bases; nucleotides outside the gene matches: 6. This CDR3 region has 14 residues. From germline, CDR1 is WNHNN and CDR2 SYGVQD (reference sequence). The CDR3: CASIWGEGTGELFF. DNA for the CDR3: TGCGCCAGCATTTGGGGGGAGGGCACCGGGGAGCTGTTTTTT.

The chain combines TRBV3-1 (or the pseudogene TRBV3-2) with TRBJ2-1; 16 positions agree with TRBD2. Germline-derived CDR1 and CDR2 are LGHDT and YNNKEL (reference sequence). The CDR3 has 17 amino acids. V dropped 4 bases and J dropped 13; count of bases not matched to a gene: 13. The CDR3, as DNA: TGTGCCAGCAGCCTCCCTCAAGGGGGACTAGCGGGAGGGGACCAGTTCTTC. It is translated as CASSLPQGGLAGGDQFF.

The chain uses TRBV2 and TRBJ1-4; D uncertain. The germline gives CDR1 SNHLY, CDR2 FYNNEI. The CDR3 consists of 11 residues. Deletions cut 4 bases from V and 8 bases from J, with 5 bases between. The CDR3 spells CASSGGEKLFF. CDR3 coding DNA: TGTGCCAGCAGTGGCGGAGAAAAACTGTTTTTT. Variable domain in full (rest from reference TRBV2 and TRBJ1-4): EPEVTQTPSHQVTQMGQEVILRCVPISNHLYFYWYRQILGQKVEFLVSFYNNEISEKSEIFDDQFSVERPDGSNFTLKIRSTKLEDSAMYFCASSGGEKLFFGSGTQLSVL.

The chain combines TRBV3-1 (or the pseudogene TRBV3-2) with TRBJ2-1; 9 nucleotides agree with TRBD1. Trimming removed 3 bases from V and 6 bases from J; junction bases left unmatched: 6. This CDR3 has 15 residues. Germline V gene lookup returns CDR1 LGHDT and CDR2 YNNKEL (reference sequence). This CDR3 is CASSQPGTGSNEQFF. The CDR3 bases are TGTGCCAGCAGCCAGCCCGGGACAGGGTCCAATGAGCAGTTCTTC.